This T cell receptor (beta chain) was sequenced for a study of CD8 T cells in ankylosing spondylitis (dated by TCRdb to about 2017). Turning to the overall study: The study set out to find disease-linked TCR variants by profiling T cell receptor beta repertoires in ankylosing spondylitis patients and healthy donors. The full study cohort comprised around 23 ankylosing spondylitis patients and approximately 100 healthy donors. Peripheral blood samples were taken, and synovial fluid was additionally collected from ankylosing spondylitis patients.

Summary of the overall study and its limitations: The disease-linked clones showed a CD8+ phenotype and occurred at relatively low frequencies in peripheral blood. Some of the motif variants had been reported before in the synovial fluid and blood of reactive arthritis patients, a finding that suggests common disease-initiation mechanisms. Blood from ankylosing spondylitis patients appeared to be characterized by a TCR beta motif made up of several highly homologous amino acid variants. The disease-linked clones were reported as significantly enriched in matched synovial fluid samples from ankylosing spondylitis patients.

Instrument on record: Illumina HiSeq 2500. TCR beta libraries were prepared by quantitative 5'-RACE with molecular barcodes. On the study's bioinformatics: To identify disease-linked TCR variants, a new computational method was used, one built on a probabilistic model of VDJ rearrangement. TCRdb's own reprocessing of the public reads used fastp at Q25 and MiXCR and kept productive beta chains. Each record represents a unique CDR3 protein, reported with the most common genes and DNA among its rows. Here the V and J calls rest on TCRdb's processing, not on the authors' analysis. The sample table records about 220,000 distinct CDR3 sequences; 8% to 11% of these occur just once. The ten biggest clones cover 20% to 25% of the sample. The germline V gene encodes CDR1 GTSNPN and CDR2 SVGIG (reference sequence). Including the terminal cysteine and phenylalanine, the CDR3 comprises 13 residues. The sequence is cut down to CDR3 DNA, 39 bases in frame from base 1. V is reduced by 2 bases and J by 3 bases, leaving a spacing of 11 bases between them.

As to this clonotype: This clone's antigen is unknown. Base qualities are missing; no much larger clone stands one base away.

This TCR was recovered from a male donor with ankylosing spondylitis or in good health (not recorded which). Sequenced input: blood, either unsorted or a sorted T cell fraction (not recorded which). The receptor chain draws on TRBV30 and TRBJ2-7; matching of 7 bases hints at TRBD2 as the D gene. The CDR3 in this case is CAWSPGDYYEQYF. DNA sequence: TGTGCCTGGAGTCCAGGGGACTACTACGAGCAGTACTTC.